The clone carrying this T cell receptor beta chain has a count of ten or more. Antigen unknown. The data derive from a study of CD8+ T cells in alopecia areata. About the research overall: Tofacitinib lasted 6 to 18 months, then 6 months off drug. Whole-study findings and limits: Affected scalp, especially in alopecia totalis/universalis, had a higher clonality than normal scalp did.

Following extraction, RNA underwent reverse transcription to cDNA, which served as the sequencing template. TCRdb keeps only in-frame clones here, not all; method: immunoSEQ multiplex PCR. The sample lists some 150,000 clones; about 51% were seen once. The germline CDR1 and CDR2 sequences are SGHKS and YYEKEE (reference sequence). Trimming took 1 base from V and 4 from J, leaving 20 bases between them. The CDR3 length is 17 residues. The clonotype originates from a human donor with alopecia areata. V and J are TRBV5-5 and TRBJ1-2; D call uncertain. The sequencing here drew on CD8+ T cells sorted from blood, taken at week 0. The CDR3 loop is CASSLSSKSSGGYGYTF. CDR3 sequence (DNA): TGTGCCAGCAGCTTGTCTAGTAAGTCCTCGGGAGGCTATGGCTACACCTTC.